This T cell receptor beta chain was identified in a study of blood T cell repertoires in COVID-19. Germline V gene data show CDR1 as SGHVS and CDR2 as FQNEAQ. With V trimmed by 2 bases and J by 1 base, 5 bases remained unmatched. The CDR3 is 17 amino acids. During active infection, Seattle patients enrolled and were then monitored through disease. How the authors handled the data: Amplification with reference gene primers provided the estimates of nucleated cell counts. The method was immunoSEQ multiplex PCR; TCRdb's version includes in-frame clones alone and lacks a portion of them. The DNA gave D and trimming, while V, J and clone size come from that table. This table has about 49,000 clones, around 87% appearing once.

This TCR derives from a woman at least 80 years old with COVID-19, enrolled during active disease. The chain couples TRBV7-8 to TRBJ2-3, with TRBD2 matching 11 bases. The sequencing input was peripheral blood. CDR3 bases: TGTGCCAGCAGCTTATACCCGACTAGCGGGGGCACAGATACGCAGTATTTT. Protein: CASSLYPTSGGTDTQYF.